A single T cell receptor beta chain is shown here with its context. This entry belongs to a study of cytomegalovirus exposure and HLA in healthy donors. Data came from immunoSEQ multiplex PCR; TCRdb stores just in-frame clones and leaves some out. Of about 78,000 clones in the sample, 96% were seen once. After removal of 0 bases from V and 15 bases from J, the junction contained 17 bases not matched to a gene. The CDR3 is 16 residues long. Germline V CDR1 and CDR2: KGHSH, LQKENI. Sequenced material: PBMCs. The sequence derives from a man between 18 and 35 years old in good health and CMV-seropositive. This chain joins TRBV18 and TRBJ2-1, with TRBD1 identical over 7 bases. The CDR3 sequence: CASSPPANFGRTGGFF. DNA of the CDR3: TGTGCCAGCTCACCACCGGCTAATTTTGGCAGGACAGGCGGGTTCTTC.